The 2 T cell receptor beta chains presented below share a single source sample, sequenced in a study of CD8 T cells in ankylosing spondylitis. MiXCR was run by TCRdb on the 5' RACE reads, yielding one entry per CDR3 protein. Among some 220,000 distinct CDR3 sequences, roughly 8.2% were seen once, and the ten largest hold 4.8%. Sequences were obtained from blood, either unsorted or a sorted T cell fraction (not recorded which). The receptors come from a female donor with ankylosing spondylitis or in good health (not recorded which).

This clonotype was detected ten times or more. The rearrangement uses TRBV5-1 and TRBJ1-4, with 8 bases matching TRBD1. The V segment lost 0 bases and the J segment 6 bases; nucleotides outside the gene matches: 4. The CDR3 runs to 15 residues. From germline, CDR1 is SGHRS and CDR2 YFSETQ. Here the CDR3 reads CASSLETGVHEKLFF. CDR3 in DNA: TGCGCCAGCAGCTTGGAGACAGGGGTTCATGAAAAACTGTTTTTT.

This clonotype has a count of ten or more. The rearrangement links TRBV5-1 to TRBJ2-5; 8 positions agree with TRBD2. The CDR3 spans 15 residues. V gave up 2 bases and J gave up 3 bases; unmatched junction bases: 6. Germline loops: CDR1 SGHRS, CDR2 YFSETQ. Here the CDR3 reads CASSFLTGGEETQYF. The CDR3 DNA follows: TGCGCCAGCAGCTTTTTAACGGGAGGGGAAGAGACCCAGTACTTC.